The rows below give T cell receptor beta chains drawn from one sample of a study of T-cell reconstitution after alpha-beta-depleted transplantation in children. TCRdb analysed the PCR reads with MiXCR anew, one entry per CDR3 protein. The data show 350,000 to 400,000 distinct CDR3 sequences, 13% seen once. The starting material was PBMCs, obtained from the stem cell graft. The receptors come from a human donor who donated a stem cell graft to a child with Fanconi anemia. Each CDR3 is given with its conserved first and last residue. A D gene is named only where the DNA matches it firmly. Clone size is shown for a subset of rows, as once, few, many or a class of expanded clone.

V gene: TRBV7-9; clone size: few; D gene: NA; J gene: TRBJ1-4; CDR3 DNA: TGTGCCAGCAGCTTAGGGGCAGTTTTAGGTGAAAAACTGTTTTTT; CDR3 protein: CASSLGAVLGEKLFF
V gene: TRBV11-2; clone size: NA; D gene: NA; J gene: TRBJ1-2; CDR3 DNA: TGTGCCAGCAGCTTCGGGTATTTCTATGGCTACACCTTC; CDR3 protein: CASSFGYFYGYTF
V gene: TRBV20-1; clone size: few; D gene: NA; J gene: TRBJ2-5; CDR3 DNA: TGCAGTGCTAGAGGAGGGGGAGAAGGGATGACCCAGTACTTC; CDR3 protein: CSARGGGEGMTQYF
V gene: TRBV12-3/TRBV12-4; clone size: many; D gene: TRBD2; J gene: TRBJ2-1; CDR3 DNA: TGTGCCAGCAGTCCGTTACTAGCGGGGGGGAATGAGCAGTTCTTC; CDR3 protein: CASSPLLAGGNEQFF
V gene: TRBV29-1; clone size: NA; D gene: TRBD1; J gene: TRBJ1-3; CDR3 DNA: TGCAGCGTCCTGGACAGGGCTTACACCATATATTTT; CDR3 protein: CSVLDRAYTIYF
V gene: TRBV21-1; clone size: few; D gene: NA; J gene: TRBJ1-2; CDR3 DNA: TGTGCCAGCAGCCCGCGACAGGGGATCAGTGGCTACACCTTC; CDR3 protein: CASSPRQGISGYTF
V gene: TRBV4-2; clone size: NA; D gene: TRBD2; J gene: TRBJ2-7; CDR3 DNA: TGTGCCAGCAGCCAACTTACTAGCGGGGGGGCCTACGAGCAGTACTTC; CDR3 protein: CASSQLTSGGAYEQYF
V gene: TRBV6-6; clone size: many; D gene: TRBD1; J gene: TRBJ2-5; CDR3 DNA: TGTGCCAGCAGTTACGGGACAGGTTCCAGGTACTTC; CDR3 protein: CASSYGTGSRYF
V gene: TRBV10-3; clone size: many; D gene: TRBD1; J gene: TRBJ2-7; CDR3 DNA: TGTGCCATCGGGACAGGCGACTCCTACGAGCAGTACTTC; CDR3 protein: CAIGTGDSYEQYF
V gene: TRBV20-1; clone size: few; D gene: NA; J gene: TRBJ1-1; CDR3 DNA: TGCAGTGCTTACCTTAGGGGGAAGAACACTGAAGCTTTCTTT; CDR3 protein: CSAYLRGKNTEAFF
V gene: TRBV6-6; clone size: many; D gene: TRBD1; J gene: TRBJ1-1; CDR3 DNA: TGTGCCAGCAGTGCGGACAGGACTGAAGCTTTCTTT; CDR3 protein: CASSADRTEAFF
V gene: TRBV9; clone size: NA; D gene: NA; J gene: TRBJ2-2; CDR3 DNA: TGTGCCAGCAGCGTAGTTAGCACCGGGGAGCTGTTTTTT; CDR3 protein: CASSVVSTGELFF
V gene: TRBV4-3; clone size: NA; D gene: TRBD1; J gene: TRBJ1-4; CDR3 DNA: TGCGCCAGCAGCCGGCTGCCGGGACAGGGGAATACTAATGAAAAACTGTTTTTT; CDR3 protein: CASSRLPGQGNTNEKLFF
V gene: TRBV20-1; clone size: NA; D gene: NA; J gene: TRBJ1-1; CDR3 DNA: TGCAGTGCTAGAGATTCTAGGGAAACTGAAGCTTTCTTT; CDR3 protein: CSARDSRETEAFF
V gene: TRBV19; clone size: NA; D gene: NA; J gene: TRBJ2-7; CDR3 DNA: TGTGCCAGTTCCATGACTCAGACAACCTACGAGCAGTACTTC; CDR3 protein: CASSMTQTTYEQYF
V gene: TRBV7-9; clone size: NA; D gene: TRBD1; J gene: TRBJ1-2; CDR3 DNA: TGTGCCAGCAGCTTAGAGGGACAGAGGCTAACTAACTATGGCTACACCTTC; CDR3 protein: CASSLEGQRLTNYGYTF
V gene: TRBV24-1; clone size: few; D gene: NA; J gene: TRBJ2-3; CDR3 DNA: TGTGCCACCAGTTCCGGGGCTCGTTTAGGAGATACGCAGTATTTT; CDR3 protein: CATSSGARLGDTQYF
V gene: TRBV2; clone size: NA; D gene: NA; J gene: TRBJ2-1; CDR3 DNA: TGTGCCAGCAGTGACATTCGGGGGAATGAGCAGTTCTTC; CDR3 protein: CASSDIRGNEQFF
V gene: TRBV10-3; clone size: few; D gene: NA; J gene: TRBJ2-1; CDR3 DNA: TGTGCCATCAGTGGGGGGCTTAACAATGAGCAGTTCTTC; CDR3 protein: CAISGGLNNEQFF
V gene: TRBV5-1; clone size: many; D gene: NA; J gene: TRBJ2-7; CDR3 DNA: TGCGCCAGCAGCTCGCGACCGGATTCTAGCTCCTACGAGCAGTACTTC; CDR3 protein: CASSSRPDSSSYEQYF
V gene: TRBV5-1; clone size: NA; D gene: TRBD1; J gene: TRBJ2-5; CDR3 DNA: TGCGCCAGCAGCACAACCCCCGGGACAGGGGGCGCACAGACCCAGTACTTC; CDR3 protein: CASSTTPGTGGAQTQYF
V gene: TRBV5-1; clone size: few; D gene: NA; J gene: TRBJ1-1; CDR3 DNA: TGCGCCAGCAGCTTGGAACAGACTTTCACTGAAGCTTTCTTT; CDR3 protein: CASSLEQTFTEAFF
V gene: TRBV7-2; clone size: few; D gene: NA; J gene: TRBJ1-4; CDR3 DNA: TGTGCCAGCAGCTACCAACGAGGCTCTGAAAAACTGTTTTTT; CDR3 protein: CASSYQRGSEKLFF
V gene: TRBV28; clone size: many; D gene: TRBD1; J gene: TRBJ1-4; CDR3 DNA: TGTGCCAGCAGTCCCGCCGGACAGGGGGAAGAAAAACTGTTTTTT; CDR3 protein: CASSPAGQGEEKLFF
V gene: TRBV5-1; clone size: NA; D gene: TRBD1; J gene: TRBJ2-1; CDR3 DNA: TGCGCCAGCAGCAGGGGGGACAGGTTGGGTGAGCAGTTCTTC; CDR3 protein: CASSRGDRLGEQFF
V gene: TRBV20-1; clone size: NA; D gene: TRBD1; J gene: TRBJ1-1; CDR3 DNA: TGCAGTGCTCGACAGGGGACCCTGAACACTGAAGCTTTCTTT; CDR3 protein: CSARQGTLNTEAFF
V gene: TRBV12-5; clone size: NA; D gene: TRBD1; J gene: TRBJ2-3; CDR3 DNA: TGTGCTAGTGGTCCGGGACAGGGGACCCCTAGCACAGATACGCAGTATTTT; CDR3 protein: CASGPGQGTPSTDTQYF
V gene: TRBV5-1; clone size: NA; D gene: NA; J gene: TRBJ2-7; CDR3 DNA: TGCGCCAGCAGCTTGCGTCTTTCGGAGGGCTACGAGCAGTACTTC; CDR3 protein: CASSLRLSEGYEQYF
V gene: TRBV5-6; clone size: NA; D gene: NA; J gene: TRBJ1-1; CDR3 DNA: TGTGCCAGCAGCTTGGGTATGGATCAGGCCACTGAAGCTTTCTTT; CDR3 protein: CASSLGMDQATEAFF